These 16 T cell receptor beta chains came from one sample sequenced in a study of control samples from healthy donors and cancer patients. Sequenced by immunoSEQ multiplex PCR; TCRdb stores in-frame clones only, minus some. The data hold 150,000 to 200,000 clones, with around 94% observed a single time. Sequences were obtained from blood. The receptors stem from a woman between 18 and 29 years old in good health.

The chain links TRBV19 to TRBJ1-5, with TRBD1 matching 7 bases. CDR3 length: 15 residues. Trimming cost V 5 bases and J 5 bases; bases outside gene matches: 9. CDR1 is LNHDA and CDR2 is SQIVND in the germline V gene (reference sequence). The CDR3 loop reads CASSFRGTDYQPQHF. CDR3 in DNA: TGTGCCAGTAGTTTCAGGGGGACAGATTATCAGCCCCAGCATTTT.

The chain links TRBV5-1 to TRBJ2-6; D may be TRBD1 (5 bases). This CDR3 comprises 16 residues. Per the germline V gene, CDR1 is SGHRS and CDR2 is YFSETQ. V shed 5 bases and J shed 0 bases, with 12 bases lying between them. The CDR3 DNA sequence: TGCGCCAGCAGTCTCGGACACAACTCTGGGGCCAACGTCCTGACTTTC. The encoded protein is CASSLGHNSGANVLTF.

The chain joins TRBV9 to TRBJ2-5, with D unresolved. Per germline, CDR1 SGDLS and CDR2 YYNGEE. Trimming removed 3 bases from V and 3 bases from J, with 12 bases in between. The CDR3 sequence is 14 residues long. The CDR3 DNA follows: TGTGCCAGCAGCGCGAGATCAGACGAAGAGACCCAGTACTTC. It yields the protein CASSARSDEETQYF.

The chain uses TRBV4-3 and TRBJ2-5; D is possibly TRBD1 (6 bases). Germline CDR1 reads LGHNA; CDR2 reads YSLEER. The CDR3 spans 14 residues. Trimming shortened V by 0 bases and J by 5 bases, and 10 bases separated the two germline ends. CDR3 nucleotides: TGCGCCAGCAGCCAAGACTGGACAGTGGAGACCCAGTACTTC. The encoded protein is CASSQDWTVETQYF.

The CDR3 sequence is CASSRGPEQYF. In DNA form, the CDR3 reads TGTGCCAGCAGCCGTGGGCCCGAGCAGTACTTC. V is TRBV7-8 and J is TRBJ2-7, with D unclear. The CDR3 runs to 11 residues. Between the trimmed V and J ends, which lost 5 bases and 6 bases, there was a span of 8 bases. CDR1 and CDR2 from the germline V gene are SGHVS and FQNEAQ.

The rearrangement links TRBV5-1 to TRBJ2-1; 10 positions match TRBD1. The germline V gene has CDR1 SGHRS and CDR2 YFSETQ. After removal of 4 bases from V and 2 bases from J, the junction contained 9 bases not matched to a gene. This CDR3 contains 17 residues. Here the CDR3 reads CASSPGGTGVTYNEQFF. The CDR3 DNA reads TGCGCCAGCAGCCCGGGGGGGACAGGGGTTACCTACAATGAGCAGTTCTTC.

This clone showed up just once. The J gene is TRBJ1-2, the V gene TRBV28; 9 nucleotides match TRBD1. Germline lookup yields CDR1 MDHEN and CDR2 SYDVKM. V lost 2 bases, J lost 8 bases, and 12 bases stayed unmatched. This CDR3 has 16 residues. The DNA for the CDR3 is TGTGCCAGCAGTTTAATTACTAGCACAGGGGGCCGCGGCTACACCTTC. Translation: CASSLITSTGGRGYTF.

The chain combines TRBV9 with TRBJ2-1; tentative D call: TRBD2 (5 bases). Germline CDR1 and CDR2: SGDLS and YYNGEE. The CDR3 length is 14 residues. V lost 4 bases, J lost 4 bases, and 12 bases lay in between. This CDR3 is CASSNPRGYNEQFF. The DNA for the CDR3 is TGTGCCAGCAGCAACCCCCGAGGGTACAATGAGCAGTTCTTC.

The chain links TRBV27 to TRBJ1-5; TRBD1 agrees at 9 bases. The CDR3 spans 16 residues. J gave up 2 bases and V 5 bases, and 7 bases lay outside the gene matches. Germline V lookup: CDR1 MNHEY, CDR2 SMNVEV (reference sequence). The CDR3 loop reads CASSPDRGRGNQPQHF. The CDR3 DNA reads TGTGCCAGCAGTCCGGACAGGGGAAGGGGCAATCAGCCCCAGCATTTT.

The gene calls are TRBV19 and TRBJ1-4, with D uncertain. Germline assignment: CDR1 LNHDA and CDR2 SQIVND (reference sequence). V was clipped by 5 bases and J by 5 bases, with 18 bases between them. This CDR3 spans 16 amino acids. The CDR3 sequence is CASSPRGGDRNEKLFF. Written as DNA, the CDR3 is TGTGCCAGTAGTCCACGGGGAGGAGATAGAAATGAAAAACTGTTTTTT.

CDR3 DNA sequence: TGTGCCAGCAGCTTTAGAGGGGTCGAAACCTACGAGCAGTACTTC. Residues: CASSFRGVETYEQYF. The chain employs TRBV7-9 and TRBJ2-7; possibly TRBD1 or TRBD2 for D (5 bases each). Trimming left V 3 bases short and J 2 bases short, with 14 bases between. The CDR3 contains 15 residues. Germline loops: CDR1 SEHNR, CDR2 FQNEAQ (reference sequence).

V is TRBV18 and J is TRBJ1-2, with D perhaps matching TRBD1 (5 bases). This CDR3 region has 15 residues. The V gene's germline CDR1 is KGHSH and CDR2 LQKENI. Between the trimmed V and J ends, which lost 2 bases and 4 bases, there was a span of 14 bases. CDR3 region: CASSPTAGYLYGYTF. CDR3 coding DNA: TGTGCCAGCTCACCAACGGCAGGGTACCTCTATGGCTACACCTTC.

This rearrangement joins TRBV19 to TRBJ1-4; D perhaps matches TRBD1 (6 bases). CDR3 length equals 16 residues. Germline assignment: CDR1 LNHDA and CDR2 SQIVND (reference sequence). Deletions cut 5 bases from V and 0 bases from J, with 13 bases between. The CDR3 spells CASSPRTVATNEKLFF. The CDR3 nucleotides read TGTGCCAGTAGTCCCCGGACAGTTGCAACTAATGAAAAACTGTTTTTT.

The chain has TRBV6-1 and TRBJ2-3, with TRBD2 identical over 9 bases. Germline lookup yields CDR1 MNHNS and CDR2 SASEGT. The ends lost 1 base at V and 4 bases at J; junction bases unmatched: 6. The CDR3 length is 16 residues. The CDR3 DNA reads as TGTGCCAGCAGTGAAGGGGCAAGCGGGGGGTCAGATACGCAGTATTTT. It codes for CASSEGASGGSDTQYF.

The chain employs TRBV7-2 and TRBJ2-7, with 7 bases that match TRBD1. This CDR3 is 12 amino acids long. V was pared by 4 bases and J by 7 bases, with 4 bases of the junction left unmatched. CDR1 and CDR2 (germline): SGHTA, FQGNSA. The CDR3 is CASSYRGKEQYF. The CDR3 coding sequence is TGTGCCAGCAGCTACAGGGGAAAGGAGCAGTACTTC.

The V and J genes are TRBV2 and TRBJ1-6, with 7 bases identical to TRBD1. The CDR3 totals 15 residues. J was trimmed by 8 bases and V by 7 bases; bases with no gene match: 11. Germline CDR1 is SNHLY and CDR2 is FYNNEI. The CDR3 coding sequence is TGTGCCAGCACTCTGCAGGGGGGTATTGATTCACCCCTCCACTTT. It is translated as CASTLQGGIDSPLHF.